The following is a TCR beta chain sequence with its context. The entry originates in a study of blood T cell repertoires in COVID-19. Across the study: Acute and convalescent COVID-19 specimens originated in the United States, Italy and Spain. PBMCs, B-cell-depleted T cells, or T cells were the source of the cDNA or gDNA that made up the material.

CDR3 size: 13 residues. Trimming shortened V by 8 bases and J by 5 bases, and 16 bases separated the two germline ends. Germline-derived CDR1 and CDR2 are MNHEY and SVGAGI. Authors' data handling: Using reference gene primer amplification, nucleated cell counts were estimated. The assay was immunoSEQ multiplex PCR, and TCRdb's table has in-frame clones only and misses some. V and J calls and clone size follow that table, whereas D and trimming were derived from the DNA. The sample lists roughly 90,000 clones; approximately 88% were seen once. Input material: peripheral blood. This chain connects TRBV6-5 to TRBJ2-7; possibly TRBD2 for D (6 bases). The TCR comes from an elderly woman with active or convalescent COVID-19. CDR3 coding DNA: TGTGCCAGCGGGACGGGGGAACGTGACGAGCAGTACTTC. Residues: CASGTGERDEQYF.